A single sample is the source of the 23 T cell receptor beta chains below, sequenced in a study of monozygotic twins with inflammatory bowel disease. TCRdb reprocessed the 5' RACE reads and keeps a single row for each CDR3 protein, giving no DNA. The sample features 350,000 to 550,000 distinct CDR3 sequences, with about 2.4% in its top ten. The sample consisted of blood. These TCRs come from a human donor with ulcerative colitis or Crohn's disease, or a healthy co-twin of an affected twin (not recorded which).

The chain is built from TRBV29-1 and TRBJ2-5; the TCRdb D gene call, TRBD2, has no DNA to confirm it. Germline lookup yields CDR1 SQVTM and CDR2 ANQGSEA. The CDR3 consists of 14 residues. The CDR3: CSVGGLAGLETQYF.

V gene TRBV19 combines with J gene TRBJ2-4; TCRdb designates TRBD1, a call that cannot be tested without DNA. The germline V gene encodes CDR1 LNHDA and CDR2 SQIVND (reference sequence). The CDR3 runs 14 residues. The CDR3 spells CASTQQGAVDIQYF.

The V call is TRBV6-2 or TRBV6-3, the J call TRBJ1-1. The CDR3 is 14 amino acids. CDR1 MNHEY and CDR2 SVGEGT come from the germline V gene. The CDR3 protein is CASSYRAVGTEAFF.

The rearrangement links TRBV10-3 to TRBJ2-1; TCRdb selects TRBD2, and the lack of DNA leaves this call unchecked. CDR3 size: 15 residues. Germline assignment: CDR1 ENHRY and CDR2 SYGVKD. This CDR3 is CAISESGRANNEQFF.

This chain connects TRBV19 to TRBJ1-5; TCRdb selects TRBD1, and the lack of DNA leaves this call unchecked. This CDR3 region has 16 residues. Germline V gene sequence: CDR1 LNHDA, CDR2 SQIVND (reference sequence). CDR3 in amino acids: CASRTDGQGNFKPQHF.

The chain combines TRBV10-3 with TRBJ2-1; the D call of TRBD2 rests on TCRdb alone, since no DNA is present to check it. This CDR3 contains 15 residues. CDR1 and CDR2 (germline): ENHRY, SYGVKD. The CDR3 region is CAISEKLAGVGEQFF.

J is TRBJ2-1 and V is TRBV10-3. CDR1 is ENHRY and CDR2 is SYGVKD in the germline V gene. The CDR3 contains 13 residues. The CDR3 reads CAISQDGYNEQFF.

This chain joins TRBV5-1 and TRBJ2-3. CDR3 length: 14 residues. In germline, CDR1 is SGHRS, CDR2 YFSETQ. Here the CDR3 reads CASSESDATDTQYF.

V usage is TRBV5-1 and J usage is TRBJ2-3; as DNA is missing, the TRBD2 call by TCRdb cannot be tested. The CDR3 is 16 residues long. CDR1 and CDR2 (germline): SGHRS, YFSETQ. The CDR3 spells CASSFIAGGLSDTQYF.

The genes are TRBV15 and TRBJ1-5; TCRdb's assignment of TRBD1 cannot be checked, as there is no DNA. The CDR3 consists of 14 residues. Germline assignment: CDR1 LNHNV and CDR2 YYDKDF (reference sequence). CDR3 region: CATSSDRGHQPQHF.

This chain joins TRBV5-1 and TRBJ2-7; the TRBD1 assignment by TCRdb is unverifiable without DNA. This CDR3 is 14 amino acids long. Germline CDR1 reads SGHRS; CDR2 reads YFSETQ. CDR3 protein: CASSLEGHQYEQYF.

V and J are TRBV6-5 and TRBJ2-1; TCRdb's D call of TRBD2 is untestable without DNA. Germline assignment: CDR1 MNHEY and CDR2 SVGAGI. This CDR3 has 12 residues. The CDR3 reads CASSPGLAEQFF.

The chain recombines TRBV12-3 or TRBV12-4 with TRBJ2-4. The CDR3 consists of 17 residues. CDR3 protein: CASNSRYEGVAKNIQYF.

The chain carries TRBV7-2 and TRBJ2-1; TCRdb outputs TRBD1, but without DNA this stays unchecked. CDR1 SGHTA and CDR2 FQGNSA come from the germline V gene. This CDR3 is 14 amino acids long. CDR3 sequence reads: CASSPDRGTREQFF. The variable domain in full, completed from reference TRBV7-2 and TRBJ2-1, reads GAGVSQSPSNKVTEKGKDVELRCDPISGHTALYWYRQSLGQGLEFLIYFQGNSAPDKSGLPSDRFSAERTGGSVSTLTIQRTQQEDSAVYLCASSPDRGTREQFFGPGTRLTVL.

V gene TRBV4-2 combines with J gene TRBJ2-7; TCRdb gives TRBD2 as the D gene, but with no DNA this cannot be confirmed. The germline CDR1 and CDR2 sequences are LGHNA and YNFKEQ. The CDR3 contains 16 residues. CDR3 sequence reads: CASSQDRSGVPYEQYF.

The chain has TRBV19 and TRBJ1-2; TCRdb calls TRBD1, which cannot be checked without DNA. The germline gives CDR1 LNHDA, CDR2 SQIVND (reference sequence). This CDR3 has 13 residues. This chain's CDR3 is CASSVPSRYGYTF.

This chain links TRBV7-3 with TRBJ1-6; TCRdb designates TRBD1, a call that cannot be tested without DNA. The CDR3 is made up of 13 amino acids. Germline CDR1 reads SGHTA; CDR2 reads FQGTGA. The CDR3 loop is CASSRDRFSPLHF.

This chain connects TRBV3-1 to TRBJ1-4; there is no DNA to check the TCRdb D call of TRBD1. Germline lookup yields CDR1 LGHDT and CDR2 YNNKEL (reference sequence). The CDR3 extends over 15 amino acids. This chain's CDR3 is CASSQVDKGGEKLFF. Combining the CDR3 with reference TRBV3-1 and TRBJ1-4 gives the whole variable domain DTAVSQTPKYLVTQMGNDKSIKCEQNLGHDTMYWYKQDSKKFLKIMFSYNNKELIINETVPNRFSPKSPDKAHLNLHINSLELGDSAVYFCASSQVDKGGEKLFFGSGTQLSVL.

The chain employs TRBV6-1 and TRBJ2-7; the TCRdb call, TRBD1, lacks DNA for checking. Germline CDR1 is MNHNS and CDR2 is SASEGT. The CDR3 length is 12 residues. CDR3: CASRDRGDEQYF.

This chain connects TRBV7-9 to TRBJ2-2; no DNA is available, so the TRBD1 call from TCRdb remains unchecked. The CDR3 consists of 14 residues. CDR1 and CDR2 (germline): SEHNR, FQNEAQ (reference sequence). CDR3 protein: CASSPRGPTGELFF.

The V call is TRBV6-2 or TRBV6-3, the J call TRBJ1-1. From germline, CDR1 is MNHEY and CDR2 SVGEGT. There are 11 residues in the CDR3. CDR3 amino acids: CASNRLGEAFF.

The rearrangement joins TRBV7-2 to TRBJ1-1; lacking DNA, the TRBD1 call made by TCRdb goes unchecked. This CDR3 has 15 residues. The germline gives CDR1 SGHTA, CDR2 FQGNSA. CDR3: CASSQGGAGNTEAFF.

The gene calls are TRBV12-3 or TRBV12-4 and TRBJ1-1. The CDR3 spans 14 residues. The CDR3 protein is CASTSGALNTEAFF.